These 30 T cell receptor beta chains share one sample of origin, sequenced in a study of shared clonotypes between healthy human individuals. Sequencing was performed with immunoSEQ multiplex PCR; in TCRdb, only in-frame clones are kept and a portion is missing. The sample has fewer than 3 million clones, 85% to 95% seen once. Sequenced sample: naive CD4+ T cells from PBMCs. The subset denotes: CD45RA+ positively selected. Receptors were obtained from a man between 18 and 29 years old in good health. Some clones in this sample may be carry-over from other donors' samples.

Here the CDR3 DNA reads TGCGCCAGCAGCTTGTCAGTAGGGCAGCCCCAGCATTTT. This codes for CASSLSVGQPQHF. The chain has TRBV5-1 and TRBJ1-5; no definite D call. V lost 1 base to trimming and J lost 7 bases, with 9 bases between them. CDR1 and CDR2 from the germline V gene are SGHRS and YFSETQ. The CDR3 covers 13 residues.

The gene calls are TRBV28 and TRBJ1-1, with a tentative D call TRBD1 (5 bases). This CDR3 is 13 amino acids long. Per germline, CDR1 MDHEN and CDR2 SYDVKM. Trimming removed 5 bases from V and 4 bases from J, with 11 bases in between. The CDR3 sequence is CASSPQGSTEAFF. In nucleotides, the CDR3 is TGTGCCAGCAGTCCTCAGGGAAGCACTGAAGCTTTCTTT.

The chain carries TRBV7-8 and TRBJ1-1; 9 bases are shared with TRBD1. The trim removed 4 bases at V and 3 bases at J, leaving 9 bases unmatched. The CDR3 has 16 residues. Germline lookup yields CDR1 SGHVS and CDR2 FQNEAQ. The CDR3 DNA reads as TGTGCCAGCAGCTGGGGACAGGGTGGGTTTTACACTGAAGCTTTCTTT. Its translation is CASSWGQGGFYTEAFF. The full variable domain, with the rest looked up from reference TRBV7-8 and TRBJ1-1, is GAGVSQSPRYKVAKRGQDVALRCDPISGHVSLFWYQQALGQGPEFLTYFQNEAQLDKSGLPSDRFFAERPEGSVSTLKIQRTQQEDSAVYLCASSWGQGGFYTEAFFGQGTRLTVV.

The CDR3 protein is CASSLFRGRLEKLFF. The CDR3 DNA reads TGTGCCAGCAGTTTATTCAGGGGAAGACTTGAAAAACTGTTTTTT. This chain joins TRBV28 and TRBJ1-4, with D maybe TRBD1 (6 bases). Trimming took off 1 base at V and 7 bases at J, with 13 bases between the two ends. CDR1 MDHEN and CDR2 SYDVKM come from the germline V gene. The CDR3 covers 15 residues.

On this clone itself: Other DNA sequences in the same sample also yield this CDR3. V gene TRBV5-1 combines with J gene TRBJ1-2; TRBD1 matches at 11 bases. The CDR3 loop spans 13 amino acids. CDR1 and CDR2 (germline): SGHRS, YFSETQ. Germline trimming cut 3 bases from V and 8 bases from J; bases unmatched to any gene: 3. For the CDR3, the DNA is TGCGCCAGCAGCTCGGGACAGGGGGGCGGCTACACCTTC. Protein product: CASSSGQGGGYTF.

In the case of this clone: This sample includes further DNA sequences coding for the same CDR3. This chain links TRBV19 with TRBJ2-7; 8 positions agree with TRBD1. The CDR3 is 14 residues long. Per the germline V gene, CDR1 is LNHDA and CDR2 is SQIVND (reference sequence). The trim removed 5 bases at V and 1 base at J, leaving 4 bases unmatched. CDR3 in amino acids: CASSRQGASYEQYF. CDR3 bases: TGTGCCAGTAGTCGGCAGGGGGCATCCTACGAGCAGTACTTC.

The CDR3 DNA reads TGTGCCAGCAGCCTAGACTGGAGCTCCTACAATGAGCAGTTCTTC. Translation gives CASSLDWSSYNEQFF. The chain uses TRBV5-6 and TRBJ2-1; D is uncertain. Trimming pared 4 bases from V and 0 bases from J, leaving 11 bases between. CDR3 length: 15 residues. Per germline, CDR1 SGHDT and CDR2 YYEEEE.

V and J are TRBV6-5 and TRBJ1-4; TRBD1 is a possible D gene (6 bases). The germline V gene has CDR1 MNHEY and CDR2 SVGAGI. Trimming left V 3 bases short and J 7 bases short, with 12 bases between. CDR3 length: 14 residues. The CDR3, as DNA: TGTGCCAGCAGTTATGGTAGGACAGCTGAAAAACTGTTTTTT. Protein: CASSYGRTAEKLFF.

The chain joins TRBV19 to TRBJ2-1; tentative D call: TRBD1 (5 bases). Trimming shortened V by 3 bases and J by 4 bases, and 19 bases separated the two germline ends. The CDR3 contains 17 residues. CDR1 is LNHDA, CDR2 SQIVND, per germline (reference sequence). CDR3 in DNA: TGTGCCAGTAGTATGGGTCTGGCAGGGATAAAATACAATGAGCAGTTCTTC. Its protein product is CASSMGLAGIKYNEQFF.

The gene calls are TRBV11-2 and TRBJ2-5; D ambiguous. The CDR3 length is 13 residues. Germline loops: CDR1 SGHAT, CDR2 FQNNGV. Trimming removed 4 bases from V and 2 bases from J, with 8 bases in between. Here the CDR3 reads CASSSTGQETQYF. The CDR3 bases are TGTGCCAGCAGCTCCACTGGGCAAGAGACCCAGTACTTC. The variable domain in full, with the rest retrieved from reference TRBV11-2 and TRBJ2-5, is EAGVAQSPRYKIIEKRQSVAFWCNPISGHATLYWYQQILGQGPKLLIQFQNNGVVDDSQLPKDRFSAERLKGVDSTLKIQPAKLEDSAVYLCASSSTGQETQYFGPGTRLLVL.

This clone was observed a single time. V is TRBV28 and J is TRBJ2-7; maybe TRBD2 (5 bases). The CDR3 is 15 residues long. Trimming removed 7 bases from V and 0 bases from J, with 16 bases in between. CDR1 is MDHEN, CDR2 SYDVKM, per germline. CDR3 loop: CASTSGKAFSYEQYF. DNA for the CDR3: TGTGCCAGCACCTCCGGGAAGGCCTTCTCCTACGAGCAGTACTTC.

CDR3 amino acids: CASSPDRGLWNEQFF. DNA of the CDR3: TGCGCCAGCAGCCCGGACAGGGGGCTCTGGAATGAGCAGTTCTTC. The chain joins TRBV5-1 to TRBJ2-1, with 11 bases matching TRBD1. This CDR3 has 15 residues. Germline-derived CDR1 and CDR2 are SGHRS and YFSETQ. V was pared by 4 bases and J by 7 bases, with 7 bases of the junction left unmatched. The entire variable domain, with the rest obtained from reference TRBV5-1 and TRBJ2-1, is as follows: KAGVTQTPRYLIKTRGQQVTLSCSPISGHRSVSWYQQTPGQGLQFLFEYFSETQRNKGNFPGRFSGRQFSNSRSEMNVSTLELGDSALYLCASSPDRGLWNEQFFGPGTRLTVL.

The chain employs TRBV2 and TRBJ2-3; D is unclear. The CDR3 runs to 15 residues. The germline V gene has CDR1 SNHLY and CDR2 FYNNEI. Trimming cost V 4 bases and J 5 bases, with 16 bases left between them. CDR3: CASSGSNPRVDTQYF. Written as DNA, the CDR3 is TGTGCCAGCAGTGGCAGTAATCCCCGAGTAGATACGCAGTATTTT.

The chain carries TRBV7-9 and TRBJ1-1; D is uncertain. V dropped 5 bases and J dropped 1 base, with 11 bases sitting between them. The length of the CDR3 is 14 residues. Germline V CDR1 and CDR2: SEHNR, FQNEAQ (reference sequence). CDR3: CASSTTGRNTEAFF. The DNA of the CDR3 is TGTGCCAGCAGCACCACTGGCAGGAACACTGAAGCTTTCTTT.

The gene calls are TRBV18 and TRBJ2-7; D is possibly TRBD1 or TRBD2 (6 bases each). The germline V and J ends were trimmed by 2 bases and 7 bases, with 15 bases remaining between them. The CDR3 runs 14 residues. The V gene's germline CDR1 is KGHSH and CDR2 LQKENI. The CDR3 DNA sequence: TGTGCCAGCTCACCAATATTGGGGGCGGGAGAGCAGTACTTC. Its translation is CASSPILGAGEQYF.

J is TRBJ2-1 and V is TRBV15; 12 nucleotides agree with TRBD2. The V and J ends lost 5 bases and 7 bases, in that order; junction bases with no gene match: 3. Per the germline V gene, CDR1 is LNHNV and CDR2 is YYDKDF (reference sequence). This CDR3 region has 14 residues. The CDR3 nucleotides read TGTGCCACCAGCTCTAGCGGGAGGGTGAATGAGCAGTTCTTC. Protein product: CATSSSGRVNEQFF.

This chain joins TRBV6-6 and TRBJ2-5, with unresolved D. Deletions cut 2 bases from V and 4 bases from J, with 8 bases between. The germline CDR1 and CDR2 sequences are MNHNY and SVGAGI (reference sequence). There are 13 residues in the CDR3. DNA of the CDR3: TGTGCCAGCAGTTACCGACGTCTAGAGACCCAGTACTTC. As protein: CASSYRRLETQYF.

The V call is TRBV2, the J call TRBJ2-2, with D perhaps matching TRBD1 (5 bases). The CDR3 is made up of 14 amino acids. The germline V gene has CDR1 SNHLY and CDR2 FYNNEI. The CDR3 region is CAGRVLLNTGELFF. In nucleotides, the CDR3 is TGTGCAGGCAGGGTCCTTTTAAACACCGGGGAGCTGTTTTTT.

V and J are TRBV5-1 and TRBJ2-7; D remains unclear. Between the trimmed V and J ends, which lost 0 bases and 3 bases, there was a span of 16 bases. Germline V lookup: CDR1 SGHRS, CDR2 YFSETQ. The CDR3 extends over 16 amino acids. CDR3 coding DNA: TGCGCCAGCAGCTTGGATGGTGGAACGGTGATCTACGAGCAGTACTTC. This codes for CASSLDGGTVIYEQYF.

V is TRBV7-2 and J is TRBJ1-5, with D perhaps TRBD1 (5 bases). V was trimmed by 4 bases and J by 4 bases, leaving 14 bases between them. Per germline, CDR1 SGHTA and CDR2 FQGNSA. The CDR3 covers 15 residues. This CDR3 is CASSSQGPGNQPQHF. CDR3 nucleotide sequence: TGTGCCAGCAGCTCTCAGGGCCCGGGAAATCAGCCCCAGCATTTT. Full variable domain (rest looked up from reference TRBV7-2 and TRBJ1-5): GAGVSQSPSNKVTEKGKDVELRCDPISGHTALYWYRQSLGQGLEFLIYFQGNSAPDKSGLPSDRFSAERTGGSVSTLTIQRTQQEDSAVYLCASSSQGPGNQPQHFGDGTRLSIL.

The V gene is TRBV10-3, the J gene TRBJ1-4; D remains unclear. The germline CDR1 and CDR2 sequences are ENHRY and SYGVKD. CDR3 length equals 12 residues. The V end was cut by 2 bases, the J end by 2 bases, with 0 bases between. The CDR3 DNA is TGTGCCATCAGTGAGACTAATGAAAAACTGTTTTTT. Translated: CAISETNEKLFF.

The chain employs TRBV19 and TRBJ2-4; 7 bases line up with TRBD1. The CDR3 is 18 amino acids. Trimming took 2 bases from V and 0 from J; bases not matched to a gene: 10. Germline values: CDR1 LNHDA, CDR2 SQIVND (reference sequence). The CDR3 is CASSINGRQGLAKNIQYF. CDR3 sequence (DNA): TGTGCCAGTAGTATAAACGGAAGACAGGGCCTAGCCAAAAACATTCAGTACTTC.

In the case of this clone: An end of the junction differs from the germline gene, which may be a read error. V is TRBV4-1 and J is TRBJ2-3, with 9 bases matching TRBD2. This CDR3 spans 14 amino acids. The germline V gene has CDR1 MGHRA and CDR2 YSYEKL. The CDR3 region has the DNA TGCGCCAGCAGCCAGGGGACTAGCATAGATACGCAGTATTTT. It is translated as CASSQGTSIDTQYF.

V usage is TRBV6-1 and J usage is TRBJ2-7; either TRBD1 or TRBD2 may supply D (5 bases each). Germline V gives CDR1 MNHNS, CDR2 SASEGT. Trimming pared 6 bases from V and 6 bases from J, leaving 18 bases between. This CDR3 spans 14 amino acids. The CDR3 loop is CASRGVVMALEQYF. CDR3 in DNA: TGTGCCAGCAGGGGGGTTGTTATGGCCCTCGAGCAGTACTTC.

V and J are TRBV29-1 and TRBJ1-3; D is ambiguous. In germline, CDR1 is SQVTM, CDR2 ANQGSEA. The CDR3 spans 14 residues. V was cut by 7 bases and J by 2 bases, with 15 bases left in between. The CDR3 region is CSARAQEAGNTIYF. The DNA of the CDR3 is TGCAGCGCCCGGGCCCAAGAGGCTGGAAACACCATATATTTT. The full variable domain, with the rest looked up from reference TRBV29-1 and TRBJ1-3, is SAVISQKPSRDICQRGTSLTIQCQVDSQVTMMFWYRQQPGQSLTLIATANQGSEATYESGFVIDKFPISRPNLTFSTLTVSNMSPEDSSIYLCSARAQEAGNTIYFGEGSWLTVV.

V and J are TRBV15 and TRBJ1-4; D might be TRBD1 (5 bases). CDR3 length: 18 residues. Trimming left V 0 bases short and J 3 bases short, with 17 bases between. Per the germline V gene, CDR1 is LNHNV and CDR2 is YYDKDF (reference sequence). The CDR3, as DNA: TGTGCCACCAGCAGAGATAACGGGGGACTAAAAGCTAATGAAAAACTGTTTTTT. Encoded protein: CATSRDNGGLKANEKLFF.

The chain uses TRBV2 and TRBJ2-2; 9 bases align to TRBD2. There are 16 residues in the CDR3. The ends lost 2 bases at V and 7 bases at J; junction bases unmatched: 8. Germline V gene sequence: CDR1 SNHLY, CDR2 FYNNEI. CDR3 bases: TGTGCCAGCAGTGAAATCGGGCTAGCGGGACGCGGGGAGCTGTTTTTT. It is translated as CASSEIGLAGRGELFF.

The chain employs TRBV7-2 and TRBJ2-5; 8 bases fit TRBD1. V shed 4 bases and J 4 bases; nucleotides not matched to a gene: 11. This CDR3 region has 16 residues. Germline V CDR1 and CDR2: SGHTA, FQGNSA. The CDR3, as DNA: TGTGCCAGCAGCTCACCCCAGGGGGCGCGGGGAGAGACCCAGTACTTC. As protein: CASSSPQGARGETQYF.

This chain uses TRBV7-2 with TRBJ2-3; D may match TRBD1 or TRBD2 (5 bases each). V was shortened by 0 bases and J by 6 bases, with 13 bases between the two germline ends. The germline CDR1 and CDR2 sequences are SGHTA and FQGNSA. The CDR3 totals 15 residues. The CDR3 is CASSLAWGGLDTQYF. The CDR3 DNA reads TGTGCCAGCAGCTTAGCCTGGGGCGGGCTCGATACGCAGTATTTT.

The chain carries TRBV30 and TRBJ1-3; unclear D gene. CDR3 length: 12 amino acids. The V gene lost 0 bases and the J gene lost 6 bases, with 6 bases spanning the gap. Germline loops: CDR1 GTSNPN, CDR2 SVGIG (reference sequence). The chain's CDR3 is CAWSVVANTIYF. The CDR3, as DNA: TGTGCCTGGAGTGTAGTGGCAAACACCATATATTTT. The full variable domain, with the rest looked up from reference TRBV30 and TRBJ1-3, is SQTIHQWPATLVQPVGSPLSLECTVEGTSNPNLYWYRQAAGRGLQLLFYSVGIGQISSEVPQNLSASRPQDRQFILSSKKLLLSDSGFYLCAWSVVANTIYFGEGSWLTVV.